The text below deals with one T cell receptor beta chain. Its antigen is still unknown. Qualities for individual bases were not recorded, and no much larger clone is one base off. Libraries were made using PCR. TCRdb names Illumina HiSeq 2500 as the instrument used. TCR library preparation used molecular barcoding, with unique molecular identifiers applied to normalize quantification of the TCRbeta repertoire. Using fastp at Q25 and MiXCR, TCRdb reprocessed the public reads and kept productive beta chains. Rows matching on CDR3 protein sequence are summarized as one entry with the most common DNA and genes. This sample has 150,000 to 200,000 distinct CDR3 sequences in its table, and 6% to 7% of those were observed once. Clones ranked in the top ten supply around 2.7% of the sample. The data were obtained in a study of T-cell reconstitution after alpha-beta-depleted transplantation in children (dated by TCRdb to the mid-2010s). As for the study more broadly: Using TCR repertoire profiling, the study quantitatively followed how T-cell immune reconstitution unfolded in children after TCRalphabeta/CD19-depleted allogeneic hematopoietic cell transplantation.

CDR1 and CDR2, looked up from the germline V gene (reference sequence), are MNHEY and SMNVEV. Measured from the cysteine to the phenylalanine, the CDR3 is 14 residues long. The retained sequence is limited to the CDR3, 42 bases, with the frame set at the first base. V and J are trimmed by 4 bases and 5 bases, and the gene matches miss 6 bases of the junction. This clonotype was sampled from a human donor who donated a stem cell graft to a child with Wiskott-Aldrich syndrome. The sequence joins TRBV27 to TRBJ1-1; a stretch of 8 junction bases matches TRBD1. Sequenced material: PBMCs from the stem cell graft donor, taken from the stem cell graft. The CDR3 loop reads CASSSGQGQTEAFF. In nucleotides, the sequence is TGTGCCAGCAGTTCAGGACAGGGTCAGACTGAAGCTTTCTTT.